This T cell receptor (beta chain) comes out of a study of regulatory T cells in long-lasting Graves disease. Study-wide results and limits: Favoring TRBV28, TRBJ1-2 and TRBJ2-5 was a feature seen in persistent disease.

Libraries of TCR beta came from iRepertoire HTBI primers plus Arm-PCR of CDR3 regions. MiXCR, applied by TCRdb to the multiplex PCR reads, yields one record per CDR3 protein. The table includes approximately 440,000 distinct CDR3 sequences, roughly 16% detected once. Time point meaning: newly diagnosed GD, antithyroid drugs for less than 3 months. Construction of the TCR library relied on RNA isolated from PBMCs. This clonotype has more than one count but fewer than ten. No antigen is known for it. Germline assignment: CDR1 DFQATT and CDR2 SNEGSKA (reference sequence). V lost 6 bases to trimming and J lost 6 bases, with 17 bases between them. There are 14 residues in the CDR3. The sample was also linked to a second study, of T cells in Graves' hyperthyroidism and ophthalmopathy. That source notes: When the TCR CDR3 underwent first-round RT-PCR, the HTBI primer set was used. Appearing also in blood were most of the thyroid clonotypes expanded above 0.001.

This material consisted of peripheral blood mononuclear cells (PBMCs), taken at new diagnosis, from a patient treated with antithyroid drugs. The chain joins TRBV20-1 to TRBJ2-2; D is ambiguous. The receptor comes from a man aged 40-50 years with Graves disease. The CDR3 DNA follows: TGCAGTGCCAGCCGGACCGGTGTCTCCGGGGAGCTGTTTTTT. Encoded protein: CSASRTGVSGELFF.